These T cell receptor beta chains were read from a single sample in a study of CD8 T cells in Susac syndrome. Via MiXCR, TCRdb re-called the immunoSEQ multiplex PCR reads, giving one row per CDR3 protein. The data show around 56,000 distinct CDR3 sequences, more than 90% seen once. Material: CD8+ T cells from PBMCs. The source is a human donor in good health. CDR3s include the opening cysteine and the closing phenylalanine or tryptophan. Each record gives: J gene, clone size, V gene, D gene, CDR3 DNA, CDR3 protein. The D gene is left open where the match is weak. Only part of the rows carry a size: once, few, many, or a class if the clone is expanded.

J gene: TRBJ2-2; clone size: -; V gene: TRBV19; D gene: -; CDR3 DNA: TGTGCCAGTAGTACCTGGAACACCGGGGAGCTGTTTTTT; CDR3 protein: CASSTWNTGELFF
J gene: TRBJ1-5; clone size: -; V gene: TRBV7-9; D gene: TRBD1; CDR3 DNA: TGTGCCAGCAGTTCTGACAGGGAGAGAAGGCAGCCCCAGCATTTT; CDR3 protein: CASSSDRERRQPQHF
J gene: TRBJ1-1; clone size: -; V gene: TRBV7-2; D gene: -; CDR3 DNA: TGTGCCAGCAGCTTAGGCAGGGGGAACACTGAAGCTTTCTTT; CDR3 protein: CASSLGRGNTEAFF
J gene: TRBJ2-7; clone size: -; V gene: TRBV12-3/TRBV12-4; D gene: -; CDR3 DNA: TGTGCCAGCAGTTTTGGCTCAGGGGCTTCCTACGAGCAGTACTTC; CDR3 protein: CASSFGSGASYEQYF
J gene: TRBJ1-5; clone size: few; V gene: TRBV6-1; D gene: -; CDR3 DNA: TGTGCCAGCAGTCGCAGGGTAGAGGGTCAGCCCCAGCATTTT; CDR3 protein: CASSRRVEGQPQHF
J gene: TRBJ1-1; clone size: -; V gene: TRBV12-5; D gene: TRBD1; CDR3 DNA: TGTGCTAGTGGAGCAACCGGGACAGCCGTGAACACTGAAGCTTTCTTT; CDR3 protein: CASGATGTAVNTEAFF
J gene: TRBJ2-7; clone size: -; V gene: TRBV4-3; D gene: -; CDR3 DNA: TGCGCCAGCAGCCAAGATAGGGTCTCCTACGAGCAGTACTTC; CDR3 protein: CASSQDRVSYEQYF
J gene: TRBJ2-1; clone size: -; V gene: TRBV5-4; D gene: TRBD2; CDR3 DNA: TGTGCCAGCAGCTTGGGACTAGCGGGGAAAAATGAGCAGTTCTTC; CDR3 protein: CASSLGLAGKNEQFF
J gene: TRBJ2-7; clone size: once; V gene: TRBV14; D gene: TRBD2; CDR3 DNA: TGTGCCAGCAGCCAAGATCAGCGGGGGTACTACGAGCAGTACTTC; CDR3 protein: CASSQDQRGYYEQYF
J gene: TRBJ1-1; clone size: -; V gene: TRBV5-1; D gene: -; CDR3 DNA: TGCGCCAGCAGGCATGAGGGCTCGAACACTGAAGCTTTCTTT; CDR3 protein: CASRHEGSNTEAFF
J gene: TRBJ2-5; clone size: -; V gene: TRBV5-5; D gene: -; CDR3 DNA: TGTGCCAGCAGCTTGGACACGGGCACCCAAGAGACCCAGTACTTC; CDR3 protein: CASSLDTGTQETQYF
J gene: TRBJ2-7; clone size: -; V gene: TRBV6-1; D gene: -; CDR3 DNA: TGTGCCAGCAGTAAACAGGGACGGTCCTACGAGCAGTACTTC; CDR3 protein: CASSKQGRSYEQYF
J gene: TRBJ2-5; clone size: -; V gene: TRBV15; D gene: -; CDR3 DNA: TGTGCCACCAGGACGGCCGGGGGAGAGACCCAGTACTTC; CDR3 protein: CATRTAGGETQYF
J gene: TRBJ2-1; clone size: -; V gene: TRBV12-3/TRBV12-4; D gene: -; CDR3 DNA: TGTGCCAGCAGTTTTTGGGGGGGCGATGAGCAGTTCTTC; CDR3 protein: CASSFWGGDEQFF
J gene: TRBJ2-1; clone size: -; V gene: TRBV2; D gene: TRBD2; CDR3 DNA: TGTGCCAGCAGTGAAAACGCACCCTGGGGCACTAGCGGGGTAGGCTATGAGCAGTTCTTC; CDR3 protein: CASSENAPWGTSGVGYEQFF
J gene: TRBJ1-1; clone size: -; V gene: TRBV12-3/TRBV12-4; D gene: -; CDR3 DNA: TGTGCCAGCAGCCCGGGCCTTGAAGCTTTCTTT; CDR3 protein: CASSPGLEAFF
J gene: TRBJ2-7; clone size: -; V gene: TRBV6-2/TRBV6-3; D gene: -; CDR3 DNA: TGTGCCAGCGTTCGGGCGCCGATAGATGTAGAGCAGTACTTC; CDR3 protein: CASVRAPIDVEQYF
J gene: TRBJ2-5; clone size: -; V gene: TRBV4-1; D gene: TRBD1; CDR3 DNA: TGCGCCAGCAGCCAAGTGACAGGGATCGAGACCCAGTACTTC; CDR3 protein: CASSQVTGIETQYF
J gene: TRBJ2-7; clone size: few; V gene: TRBV4-2; D gene: TRBD1; CDR3 DNA: TGTGCCAGCAGCCAAGTCCCCTGGGGACAGGGAAGAAACGAGCAGTACTTC; CDR3 protein: CASSQVPWGQGRNEQYF
J gene: TRBJ2-1; clone size: -; V gene: TRBV7-8; D gene: -; CDR3 DNA: TGTGCCAGCAGCTTAGGACTAAGGGTTGAGCAGTTCTTC; CDR3 protein: CASSLGLRVEQFF